This TCR beta chain was profiled in a study of T cells in Graves' hyperthyroidism and ophthalmopathy. Germline loops: CDR1 MDHEN, CDR2 SYDVKM. This CDR3 has 16 amino acids. The study's findings and limits: A 13 V-J model separated ophthalmopathy from stable hyperthyroidism.

This clonotype was counted once. Its antigen is unidentified. Mismatch with germline at one junction end may stem from a read error. Investigators excluded patients with uncontrolled infection, other autoimmune disease, pregnancy or lactation. Thyroid ultrasound, orbital computed tomography, clinical symptoms, and serum thyroxine and TRAb underpinned diagnoses. RNA transcripts gave rise to amplified TCR beta CDR3 regions. HTBI primers were employed in a first-round RT-PCR of the TCR CDR3. From the multiplex PCR reads, TCRdb called clonotypes with MiXCR, one entry per CDR3 protein. The table records roughly 380,000 distinct CDR3 sequences, less than 15% of them present only once.

This chain connects TRBV28 to TRBJ1-2, with 7 nucleotides matching TRBD1. Sequencing used blood. The receptor's source is a man aged 25 to 40 with Graves' hyperthyroidism that later progressed to Graves' ophthalmopathy. CDR3 sequence: CASSLSASGQYYGYTF. The CDR3 bases are TGTGCCAGCAGCTTATCCGCCTCGGGACAGTACTATGGCTACACCTTC.